This T cell receptor beta chain was captured in a study of early stage breast cancer tumors. Some clones are missing from TCRdb's copy, which holds only in-frame ones; the method was immunoSEQ multiplex PCR. The sample has 25,000 to 35,000 clones; 80% are singletons. CDR3 size: 13 residues. CDR1 and CDR2 from the germline V gene are GTSNPN and SVGIG (reference sequence). Germline trimming cut 8 bases from V and 3 bases from J; bases unmatched to any gene: 5. The sequence derives from a person in their sixties with breast cancer. The chain is built from TRBV30 and TRBJ2-1; 9 positions agree with TRBD2. Sequencing was performed on blood. This CDR3 reads CASSSGIYNEQFF. In DNA form, the CDR3 reads TGTGCCAGTTCTAGCGGGATCTACAATGAGCAGTTCTTC.